This is a list of T cell receptor beta chains from one sample in a study of T cells in Graves' hyperthyroidism and ophthalmopathy. One entry per CDR3 protein, called by TCRdb with MiXCR from the multiplex PCR reads. The sample lists fewer than 650,000 distinct CDR3 sequences, approximately 15% seen once, with roughly 7% in the top ten. Sequencing used blood. The receptors originated from a woman younger than 30 with Graves' ophthalmopathy. Each CDR3 is given with its conserved first and last residue. The D gene is left open where the match is weak. The listing skips clone size in some rows; elsewhere it reads once, few, many or a size class.

DNA: TGTGCCAGCAGCTTGTCCGGCGGGGCGGACTATGGCTACACCTTC; CDR3: CASSLSGGADYGYTF; V: TRBV7-8; J: TRBJ1-2; size: many; D: .
DNA: TGTGCCAGCAGTTTAGGTTTGTACTCCTACGAGCAGTACTTC; CDR3: CASSLGLYSYEQYF; V: TRBV27; J: TRBJ2-7; size: many; D: .
DNA: TGCAGCGTTATCTACACTGAAGCTTTCTTT; CDR3: CSVIYTEAFF; V: TRBV29-1; J: TRBJ1-1; size: .; D: .
DNA: TGCAGTGCTTGGCTAGCGGAACTCCTTTTCTTC; CDR3: CSAWLAELLFF; V: TRBV20-1; J: TRBJ2-1; size: .; D: TRBD2
DNA: TGTGCCAGCAGCCCAGCGGGGAGGAACACCGGGGAGCTGTTTTTT; CDR3: CASSPAGRNTGELFF; V: TRBV7-9; J: TRBJ2-2; size: many; D: TRBD2
DNA: TGTGCCAGCACGGCTGCGACCGACTATGGCTACACCTTC; CDR3: CASTAATDYGYTF; V: TRBV2; J: TRBJ1-2; size: many; D: .
DNA: TGTGCCAGCAGCTTAGCCACAGCGGGTTGGGGGGACACTGAAGCTTTCTTT; CDR3: CASSLATAGWGDTEAFF; V: TRBV7-2; J: TRBJ1-1; size: many; D: .
DNA: TGTGCCAGCAGCTTAGCGCAAGGAAGGGGCGGCGGCTACACCTTC; CDR3: CASSLAQGRGGGYTF; V: TRBV7-8; J: TRBJ1-2; size: few; D: .
DNA: TGTGCCAGCACGGGCGGGAGTTCCTACGAGCAGTACTTC; CDR3: CASTGGSSYEQYF; V: TRBV2; J: TRBJ2-7; size: many; D: TRBD2
DNA: TGTGCCAGCAGTCCGCAGGGAGGCAGGAGGGACACTGAAGCTTTCTTT; CDR3: CASSPQGGRRDTEAFF; V: TRBV28; J: TRBJ1-1; size: many; D: .
DNA: TGTGCCAGCAGTCGAACCGGGACTAGCGGGAGGGACAATGAGCAGTTCTTC; CDR3: CASSRTGTSGRDNEQFF; V: TRBV7-3; J: TRBJ2-1; size: .; D: TRBD2
DNA: TGCAGTGCTAGCAAGACTAGCGGGATAGACAATGAGCAGTTCTTC; CDR3: CSASKTSGIDNEQFF; V: TRBV20-1; J: TRBJ2-1; size: many; D: TRBD2
DNA: TGTGCCAGCAGCGTAGTTGACACCGGCTACAATGAGCAGTTCTTC; CDR3: CASSVVDTGYNEQFF; V: TRBV9; J: TRBJ2-1; size: .; D: .
DNA: TGTGCCAGCAGACCCGGTGGGGGGCGCGGAGAAAAACTGTTTTTT; CDR3: CASRPGGGRGEKLFF; V: TRBV6-2/TRBV6-3; J: TRBJ1-4; size: .; D: .
DNA: TGCGCCAGCAGTGTGGGGGCAACTAATGAAAAACTGTTTTTT; CDR3: CASSVGATNEKLFF; V: TRBV5-1; J: TRBJ1-4; size: many; D: .
DNA: TGTGCCAGCAGCTTCGGACAGGGAAGCTCCTACGAGCAGTACTTC; CDR3: CASSFGQGSSYEQYF; V: TRBV27; J: TRBJ2-7; size: many; D: TRBD1
DNA: TGCAGTGCTAGAGGTGGGGGTGGCAATCAGCCCCAGCATTTT; CDR3: CSARGGGGNQPQHF; V: TRBV20-1; J: TRBJ1-5; size: .; D: .
DNA: TGTGCCATCAGTGATATGGGACAGGGGTTGGCTGGGGCCAACGTCCTGACTTTC; CDR3: CAISDMGQGLAGANVLTF; V: TRBV10-3; J: TRBJ2-6; size: .; D: TRBD1
DNA: TGTGCCTGGAGCCCTCTAGCGGGGGTCTCCTACGAGCAGTACTTC; CDR3: CAWSPLAGVSYEQYF; V: TRBV30; J: TRBJ2-7; size: many; D: TRBD2
DNA: TGCAGTGCGCCAGTAGCGGAGTTTAGCACAGATACGCAGTATTTT; CDR3: CSAPVAEFSTDTQYF; V: TRBV20-1; J: TRBJ2-3; size: .; D: .
DNA: TGCAGTGCTAGGAGACAAGGTCTCGGCGAGCAGTACTTC; CDR3: CSARRQGLGEQYF; V: TRBV20-1; J: TRBJ2-7; size: many; D: .
DNA: TGCGCCAGCAGCCAAGAATGGGGAGGGGCCTACGAGCAGTACTTC; CDR3: CASSQEWGGAYEQYF; V: TRBV4-1; J: TRBJ2-7; size: few; D: TRBD2
DNA: TGTGCCAGCAGTGAAACCCCTACCCGCCACCCCATTGAAAAACTGTTTTTT; CDR3: CASSETPTRHPIEKLFF; V: TRBV2; J: TRBJ1-4; size: many; D: .
DNA: TGTGCCAGCAGCAATCAGATGAACACTGAAGCTTTCTTT; CDR3: CASSNQMNTEAFF; V: TRBV11-2; J: TRBJ1-1; size: many; D: .
DNA: TGCAGTGCTAATGCGGATAGCTCCTACGAGCAGTACTTC; CDR3: CSANADSSYEQYF; V: TRBV20-1; J: TRBJ2-7; size: few; D: .